This TCR beta chain came from a study of T-cell reconstitution after alpha-beta-depleted transplantation in children. Study-wide results and caveats: After one year, T-cell counts and TCRbeta diversity mostly came from new T cells. The study traced high day-60 TCRbeta diversity in some patients to surviving recipient T cells and thymic progenitors. About two months after transplant, alpha-beta T cells reportedly came from several hundred expanded graft clones.

Unique molecular identifiers were used in preparing the TCRbeta library. MiXCR was run by TCRdb on the PCR reads, yielding one entry per CDR3 protein. The table lists around 580,000 distinct CDR3 sequences, 20% to 25% of them singletons, with around an eighth in the top ten. This CDR3 comprises 14 residues. From germline, CDR1 is DFQATT and CDR2 SNEGSKA (reference sequence). The junction had 3 bases not matched to a gene; V was cut back by 2 bases and J by 1 base. This clonotype was observed many times. The antigen remains unidentified. The sequence was collected from a boy in the first two years of life who had a stem cell transplant for acute myeloid leukemia, so the T cells may come from the graft donor. The chain combines TRBV20-1 with TRBJ1-1; the match to TRBD1 covers 8 bases. Sequenced here: PBMCs, mostly from graft donor cells, sampled 360 days after TCRalphabeta/CD19-depleted stem cell transplant. CDR3 loop: CSARTGQGNTEAFF. CDR3 bases: TGCAGTGCTAGAACTGGACAGGGGAACACTGAAGCTTTCTTT.